The sequence of this T cell receptor beta chain was determined in a study of beta chain features in type 1 diabetes. Study-wide points: Patients' naive, central memory and regulatory TCRB repertoires appeared more alike than those of healthy donors. For Type 1 diabetes patients, all four CD4+ subsets carried TCRB CDR3s that were moderately but significantly shorter.

On this clone itself: Its specificity is unknown.

Every bit of the isolated RNA underwent reverse transcription, so sequencing read expressed TCRB transcripts. Measured with immunoSEQ multiplex PCR; TCRdb has only the in-frame clones, and not every one. There are about 250,000 clones in the sample; approximately 10% occur only once, and over 0.015% lies in the top ten. One heparinised blood draw averaging roughly 120 mL was given by each donor. Via CD45RO/CCR7/CD25/CD127/CD95/CD27, cells of the CD4+ naive, central memory, regulatory and stem cell-like memory subsets were sorted. The specimen sequenced was naive CD4+ T cells from blood. This TCR came from a young man with type 1 diabetes.

The CDR3 sequence: CASSLGLPREQYF. The CDR3 nucleotides are TGTGCCAGCAGCCTGGGACTCCCGCGGGAGCAGTACTTC. The chain couples TRBV11-2 to TRBJ2-7, with D maybe TRBD2 (6 bases). Looked up from germline, CDR1 is SGHAT and CDR2 is FQNNGV. The V end was cut by 5 bases, the J end by 7 bases, with 15 bases between. The CDR3 covers 13 residues.